This T cell receptor beta chain was found in a study of tumor and adjacent non-tumor tissue in lung cancer (dated by TCRdb to 2017 to 2018). About the study as a whole: Patients with adenocarcinoma (approximately twelve), squamous cell carcinoma (2) and small cell lung cancer (1) were included in the cohort. A total of 95 million to 150 million productive TCRbeta reads were generated by sequencing, corresponding to an average of roughly 4 million reads per sample. Using bulk TCRbeta repertoires from some 15 lung cancer patients, the study set lung tumor tissue side by side with matched distant non-tumor lung tissue. Approximately 31 paired specimens, one tumor and one normal lung sample per patient, were profiled by TCRbeta CDR3 sequencing. Ages among the 15 or so patients ranged from about 30 to 85 years, there were ten or so men and 5 women, and disease was at TNM stage I to III. Broader findings and caveats from the paper: Neither the sequencing platform nor unique molecular identifiers are named or mentioned anywhere in the methods. Significantly higher TCR diversity was found in younger patients, and higher tumor TCR diversity was associated with shorter overall and disease-free survival. Tumor tissue showed significantly greater TCR diversity (inverse Simpson) than normal lung tissue (431.37 vs 166.20, P = 0.0075, Mann-Whitney U test). The cohort had only about 16 patients, and the authors noted that larger samples and more detailed clinical data are needed. The top 100 clones accounted for a significantly larger cumulative portion of the repertoire in normal lung than in tumor tissue. Peripheral blood was not sequenced, so blood TCRbeta repertoires were not examined in the lung cancer patients of the study.

Bulk unsorted tissue served as the source for RNA extraction, and RNA quality was assessed using a NanoDrop ND-1000 and an Agilent 2100. Newly diagnosed lung cancer patients without prior chemotherapy who had been admitted for thoracic surgery in China between August and November 2014 were enrolled as donors. Patients with previous radiotherapy or chemotherapy, or with another concurrent cancer, were excluded from the study. Pieces of surgical tissue measuring 1-2 cm3 were kept in RNAlater solution and held at -80 degrees C until needed. The library was built by means of multiplex PCR. The data were produced on an Illumina HiSeq 2500. TCRbeta libraries were constructed through three rounds of nested PCR with primers (Table S4) according to protocols adapted from ARM-PCR. Before sequencing, PCR products in the 200-500 bp range were cut out of the gel and cleaned up using the QIAquick gel extraction kit. Turning to the authors' computational methods: Trimmomatic was used to clean the reads, FLASH was used to merge the reads into complete CDR3 sequences, and MiTCR was used to assign the reads to V(D)J germline segments. VDJtools was used to compute clonal diversity as the inverse Simpson's index. Productive reads were defined as in-frame sequences without a premature stop codon. TCRdb cleaned the public reads at Q25 with fastp, built clones with MiXCR and kept in-frame beta chains. When rows share a CDR3 protein, they turn into one entry using the most common DNA and genes. TCRdb, not the original authors, processed these V and J calls. The sample table lists some 120,000 distinct CDR3 sequences, about 66% of them with a count of one. Roughly 13% of the sample lies in the top ten.

CDR1 MNHNS and CDR2 SASEGT are derived from the germline V gene. Reading from cysteine to phenylalanine, the CDR3 counts 14 amino acids. The read is trimmed to its CDR3 DNA, 42 bases read in frame from base 1. The junction shows trimming of 4 bases on V and 4 bases on J, plus 13 bases between the germline ends. In regard to this clonotype: The antigen it recognizes is unknown. No qualities accompany the bases; no much larger clone lies one base away.

The receptor's source is a man aged 25-45 years with non-small cell lung cancer. Sequenced input: lung tumor tissue. The V gene is TRBV6-1 and the J gene is TRBJ1-1; the D gene remains uncertain. Read as DNA, the sequence is TGTGCCAGCAGTGGAAACCTGTTGAGCACTGAAGCTTTCTTT. This yields the protein CASSGNLLSTEAFF.